This is a list of T cell receptor beta chains from one sample in a study of beta chain features in type 1 diabetes. The protocol was immunoSEQ multiplex PCR, while the TCRdb copy is restricted to in-frame clones and leaves out a portion. The sample lists around 200,000 clones, around 13% occurring once. Sequencing was done on a sample of central memory CD4+ T cells from blood. These receptors were collected from a woman between 18 and 30 years old in good health. CDR3s include the opening cysteine and the closing phenylalanine or tryptophan. Fields, in order: J gene, D gene, clone size, V gene, CDR3 length, CDR3 DNA, CDR3 protein. The D gene is left open where the match is weak. Clone size is stated in some rows and not others, as once, few, many or a class when expanded.

J: TRBJ1-2; D: TRBD1; size: .; V: TRBV5-1; length: 14; DNA: TGCGCCAGCAGCTGGGGGGGACAGGACTATGGCTACACCTTC; CDR3: CASSWGGQDYGYTF
J: TRBJ2-7; D: TRBD2; size: .; V: TRBV5-4; length: 14; DNA: TGTGCCAGCAGCTTCCAAGGACTAGCCGACGAGCAGTACTTC; CDR3: CASSFQGLADEQYF
J: TRBJ2-7; D: TRBD1; size: .; V: TRBV29-1; length: 13; DNA: TGCAGCGTTTCTGGGCAGGGGGCCTACGAGCAGTACTTC; CDR3: CSVSGQGAYEQYF
J: TRBJ1-2; D: TRBD1; size: .; V: TRBV10-3; length: 14; DNA: TGTGCCATCAGCACAGGGGGCGCGGACTATGGCTACACCTTC; CDR3: CAISTGGADYGYTF
J: TRBJ1-1; D: TRBD1; size: few; V: TRBV9; length: 15; DNA: TGTGCCAGCAGCGTAGCTGACAGGGGGCGCGGGGTAGCTTTCTTT; CDR3: CASSVADRGRGVAFF
J: TRBJ1-1; D: .; size: .; V: TRBV6-5; length: 13; DNA: TGTGCCAGCAGTTACTCGAGGGGGACTGAAGCTTTCTTT; CDR3: CASSYSRGTEAFF
J: TRBJ2-7; D: .; size: .; V: TRBV15; length: 12; DNA: TGTGCCACCAGCAGAGTAAGCCACGAGCAGTACTTC; CDR3: CATSRVSHEQYF
J: TRBJ2-1; D: .; size: .; V: TRBV11-3; length: 13; DNA: TGTGCCAGCAGCACCCGACAGAACAATGAGCAGTTCTTC; CDR3: CASSTRQNNEQFF
J: TRBJ2-2; D: .; size: few; V: TRBV4-3; length: 16; DNA: TGCGCCAGCAGCCAAGGCTTAAATCAGGGAACCGGGGAGCTGTTTTTT; CDR3: CASSQGLNQGTGELFF
J: TRBJ2-5; D: .; size: few; V: TRBV14; length: 20; DNA: TGTGCCAGCAGCCAAGAGAAACTTTCAGGCACTAGGATGGGCAAAGAGACCCAGTACTTC; CDR3: CASSQEKLSGTRMGKETQYF
J: TRBJ1-2; D: .; size: few; V: TRBV5-4; length: 15; DNA: TGTGCCAGCAGCCCGGCGGCGGATATTAACTATGGCTACACCTTC; CDR3: CASSPAADINYGYTF
J: TRBJ2-1; D: TRBD2; size: .; V: TRBV29-1; length: 20; DNA: TGCAGCGTTGACGTTCGGGGCTGGGTAGCGGGTACTAGCTCCTACAATGAGCAGTTCTTC; CDR3: CSVDVRGWVAGTSSYNEQFF
J: TRBJ1-5; D: .; size: .; V: TRBV28; length: 14; DNA: TGTGCCAGCTCCCTAATGAATAGCAATCAGCCCCAGCATTTT; CDR3: CASSLMNSNQPQHF
J: TRBJ1-4; D: TRBD1; size: few; V: TRBV29-1; length: 14; DNA: TGCAGCGGTGGACAGGGGAGTGCTAATGAAAAACTGTTTTTT; CDR3: CSGGQGSANEKLFF
J: TRBJ1-1; D: .; size: .; V: TRBV6-1; length: 13; DNA: TGTGCCAGCAGACCTTGGGGGGACACTGAAGCTTTCTTT; CDR3: CASRPWGDTEAFF
J: TRBJ2-2; D: .; size: many; V: TRBV7-3; length: 14; DNA: TGTGCCAGCAGCTTAAGACAATTTGGCGGGGAGCTGTTTTTT; CDR3: CASSLRQFGGELFF
J: TRBJ2-3; D: .; size: few; V: TRBV19; length: 12; DNA: TGTGCCAGTAGTCCTAACACAGATACGCAGTATTTT; CDR3: CASSPNTDTQYF
J: TRBJ2-1; D: .; size: .; V: TRBV5-1; length: 13; DNA: TGCGCCAGCAGCTTGTCAGAATACAATGAGCAGTTCTTC; CDR3: CASSLSEYNEQFF
J: TRBJ2-3; D: .; size: .; V: TRBV10-3; length: 12; DNA: TGTGCCATCAGTGCCTCCACAGATACGCAGTATTTT; CDR3: CAISASTDTQYF
J: TRBJ2-2; D: TRBD2; size: .; V: TRBV19; length: 17; DNA: TGTGCCACCGCGGGGGGACTAGCGGGAGTCGGGACCGGGGAGCTGTTTTTT; CDR3: CATAGGLAGVGTGELFF
J: TRBJ2-5; D: .; size: .; V: TRBV9; length: 15; DNA: TGTGCCAGCAGCACTCGACCGGGAAGGGTGGAGACCCAGTACTTC; CDR3: CASSTRPGRVETQYF
J: TRBJ1-3; D: .; size: once; V: TRBV7-2; length: 16; DNA: TGTGCCAGCGGCAATGGGCAGGGCGTATTTGGAAACACCATATATTTT; CDR3: CASGNGQGVFGNTIYF
J: TRBJ2-3; D: TRBD2; size: .; V: TRBV28; length: 16; DNA: TGTGCCAGCAGTTCCTCCTCGGCGGGAGTATCAGATACGCAGTATTTT; CDR3: CASSSSSAGVSDTQYF
J: TRBJ1-2; D: .; size: .; V: TRBV6-1; length: 14; DNA: TGTGCCACCGGGACACCTAAACTTAACTATGGCTACACCTTC; CDR3: CATGTPKLNYGYTF